A single sample gave rise to the 21 T cell receptor beta chains below, sequenced in a study of blood T cell repertoires in COVID-19. The assay was immunoSEQ multiplex PCR, and TCRdb's table has in-frame clones only and misses some. This table has 100,000 or so clones, 84% appearing once. The material sequenced was peripheral blood. The receptor source for this set is a man between 40 and 49 years old with active or convalescent COVID-19.

The chain has TRBV10-3 and TRBJ2-1; possible D gene TRBD2, 5 bases. Germline V gene lookup returns CDR1 ENHRY and CDR2 SYGVKD. The CDR3 contains 13 residues. V shed 5 bases and J shed 7 bases, with 12 bases lying between them. In DNA, the CDR3 is TGTGCCATCAGTACCTCCACGGGGAATGAGCAGTTCTTC. Translated, it gives CAISTSTGNEQFF.

This sequence joins TRBV5-1 and TRBJ2-3; 9 nucleotides agree with TRBD1. The junction had 6 bases not matched to a gene; V was cut back by 4 bases and J by 3 bases. Germline lookup yields CDR1 SGHRS and CDR2 YFSETQ. The CDR3 totals 15 residues. The CDR3 here is CASSLQGAGTDTQYF. CDR3 nucleotide sequence: TGCGCCAGCAGCCTACAGGGGGCAGGTACAGATACGCAGTATTTT.

The rearrangement uses TRBV9 and TRBJ2-5; the match to TRBD2 covers 9 bases. Germline lookup yields CDR1 SGDLS and CDR2 YYNGEE. The CDR3 length is 16 residues. J gave up 4 bases and V 4 bases, and 11 bases lay outside the gene matches. Here the CDR3 reads CASSNFGTSRLETQYF. The CDR3 DNA follows: TGTGCCAGCAGCAACTTCGGGACTAGCAGATTAGAGACCCAGTACTTC.

This chain joins TRBV10-1 and TRBJ1-3; D is unresolved. The V gene's germline CDR1 is WNHNN and CDR2 SYGVQD (reference sequence). V was trimmed by 11 bases and J by 0 bases, leaving 14 bases between them. The CDR3 loop spans 14 amino acids. CDR3: CAAPRRYSGNTIYF. CDR3 sequence (DNA): TGCGCCGCACCCAGGCGTTACTCTGGAAACACCATATATTTT.

The V and J genes are TRBV30 and TRBJ1-2; D unresolved. The germline V gene has CDR1 GTSNPN and CDR2 SVGIG (reference sequence). The CDR3 is 11 residues long. Trimming shortened V by 0 bases and J by 6 bases, and 5 bases separated the two germline ends. The CDR3 nucleotides are TGTGCCTGGAGTGTAGGAGATGGCTACACCTTC. It is translated as CAWSVGDGYTF.

This clone showed up just once. V is TRBV7-9 and J is TRBJ2-3, with a tentative D call TRBD1 (5 bases). Germline CDR1 and CDR2: SEHNR and FQNEAQ (reference sequence). Trimming took off 1 base at V and 1 base at J, with 9 bases between the two ends. The CDR3 has 15 residues. The CDR3, as DNA: TGTGCCAGCAGCTTAGGGGGCTTGGGCACAGATACGCAGTATTTT. This codes for CASSLGGLGTDTQYF. The full variable domain, its missing parts supplied by reference TRBV7-9 and TRBJ2-3, is DTGVSQNPRHKITKRGQNVTFRCDPISEHNRLYWYRQTLGQGPEFLTYFQNEAQLEKSRLLSDRFSAERPKGSFSTLEIQRTEQGDSAMYLCASSLGGLGTDTQYFGPGTRLTVL.

V usage is TRBV18 and J usage is TRBJ2-7; 9 bases line up with TRBD2. Germline CDR1 reads KGHSH; CDR2 reads LQKENI. This CDR3 is built from 17 residues. V shed 6 bases and J 0 bases; nucleotides not matched to a gene: 12. The CDR3 bases are TGTGCCAGCTCCCCATATATAGCGGGGGCTAACTCCTACGAGCAGTACTTC. It encodes CASSPYIAGANSYEQYF. Full variable domain (outside the CDR3, taken from reference TRBV18 and TRBJ2-7): NAGVMQNPRHLVRRRGQEARLRCSPMKGHSHVYWYRQLPEEGLKFMVYLQKENIIDESGMPKERFSAEFPKEGPSILRIQQVVRGDSAAYFCASSPYIAGANSYEQYFGPGTRLTVT.

The rearrangement uses TRBV9 and TRBJ2-3; unclear D gene. CDR3 size: 11 residues. V shed 4 bases and J shed 3 bases, with 3 bases lying between them. Looked up from germline, CDR1 is SGDLS and CDR2 is YYNGEE. The CDR3 sequence: CASSTTDTQYF. The CDR3 nucleotides are TGTGCCAGCAGCACAACAGATACGCAGTATTTT.

The CDR3 reads CASSDRGRGEKLFF. In DNA, the CDR3 is TGTGCCAGCAGTGACAGGGGGCGGGGTGAAAAACTGTTTTTT. The chain carries TRBV6-1 and TRBJ1-4; TRBD1 matches 8 bases. The junction had 4 bases not matched to a gene; V was cut back by 3 bases and J by 7 bases. In germline, CDR1 is MNHNS, CDR2 SASEGT. CDR3 length: 14 residues.

The V and J genes are TRBV18 and TRBJ2-1; tentative D call: TRBD1 (6 bases). Per germline, CDR1 KGHSH and CDR2 LQKENI. The CDR3 runs to 14 residues. V was trimmed by 2 bases and J by 4 bases, leaving 9 bases between them. CDR3 loop: CASSPMDSYNEQFF. The CDR3 bases are TGTGCCAGCTCACCAATGGACAGTTACAATGAGCAGTTCTTC.

The V call is TRBV3-1 (or the pseudogene TRBV3-2), the J call TRBJ2-3; 7 bases fit TRBD1. The CDR3 has 16 residues. CDR1 is LGHDT, CDR2 YNNKEL, per germline (reference sequence). With 0 bases clipped from V and 4 bases from J, the junction kept 7 bases outside the gene matches. The CDR3 DNA sequence: TGTGCCAGCAGCCAAGATACGACAGGGCTCGCAGATACGCAGTATTTT. It translates to CASSQDTTGLADTQYF.

J is TRBJ1-1 and V is TRBV29-1; D might be TRBD1 (5 bases). The CDR3 has 15 residues. CDR1 SQVTM and CDR2 ANQGSEA come from the germline V gene. V was cut by 3 bases and J by 5 bases, with 19 bases left in between. The CDR3 DNA is TGCAGCGTTGACGGGAGAGTTGCGGGGGGTACTGAAGCTTTCTTT. It specifies CSVDGRVAGGTEAFF. Full variable domain (outside the CDR3, taken from reference TRBV29-1 and TRBJ1-1): SAVISQKPSRDICQRGTSLTIQCQVDSQVTMMFWYRQQPGQSLTLIATANQGSEATYESGFVIDKFPISRPNLTFSTLTVSNMSPEDSSIYLCSVDGRVAGGTEAFFGQGTRLTVV.

This clone appeared a few times. The chain uses TRBV7-5 and TRBJ2-1; the table's D call of TRBD1 was not tested on the DNA. TRBV7-5 is a pseudogene locus. CDR3 length equals 18 residues. The CDR3 nucleotides are TGTGTCAGAAGCTTAGATTTTTCGGACAGGGGTGACTACAATGAGCAGTTCTTC. This codes for CVRSLDFSDRGDYNEQFF.

The V gene is TRBV2, the J gene TRBJ2-1; tentative D call: TRBD1 (6 bases). The CDR3 consists of 14 residues. V lost 4 bases and J 7 bases, leaving 14 bases between the germline ends. CDR1 is SNHLY and CDR2 is FYNNEI in the germline V gene. The CDR3, as DNA: TGTGCCAGCAGTGTTACAGGGAACTTGAATGAGCAGTTCTTC. Its protein product is CASSVTGNLNEQFF.

V is TRBV7-2 and J is TRBJ1-4; 9 nucleotides match TRBD1. The germline V gene has CDR1 SGHTA and CDR2 FQGNSA. CDR3 length: 15 residues. V shed 6 bases and J 5 bases; nucleotides not matched to a gene: 7. The CDR3 here is CASRRDRGENEKLFF. Here the CDR3 DNA reads TGTGCCAGCAGGCGCGACAGGGGGGAAAATGAAAAACTGTTTTTT.

V and J are TRBV12-5 and TRBJ1-6; D gene ambiguous. Germline CDR1 LGHNT, CDR2 FRNRAP. The CDR3 totals 13 residues. Trimming removed 2 bases at V and 8 bases at J, with 7 bases between. Here the CDR3 DNA reads TGTGCTAGTGGTTTGTTCGAGGATTCACCCCTCCACTTT. Translating gives CASGLFEDSPLHF. Supplemented by reference TRBV12-5 and TRBJ1-6, the full variable domain reads DARVTQTPRHKVTEMGQEVTMRCQPILGHNTVFWYRQTMMQGLELLAYFRNRAPLDDSGMPKDRFSAEMPDATLATLKIQPSEPRDSAVYFCASGLFEDSPLHFGNGTRLTVT.

The rearrangement links TRBV19 to TRBJ1-5; TRBD1 might be the D (6 bases). CDR1 and CDR2 from the germline V gene are LNHDA and SQIVND (reference sequence). V lost 5 bases, J lost 2 bases, and 10 bases lay in between. There are 14 residues in the CDR3. The CDR3 DNA follows: TGTGCCAGTAGTTCACAGGGTGGCAATCAGCCCCAGCATTTT. Residues: CASSSQGGNQPQHF.

The sample holds a few counts of this clone. V usage is TRBV27 and J usage is TRBJ1-6; D remains unclear. The CDR3 has 15 residues. The germline gives CDR1 MNHEY, CDR2 SMNVEV (reference sequence). The V end lost 2 bases, the J end lost 4 bases, and 9 bases lay between the germline ends. CDR3 nucleotide sequence: TGTGCCAGCAGTTTAGGTCAGCGATATAATTCACCCCTCCACTTT. Its protein is CASSLGQRYNSPLHF.

The chain joins TRBV5-1 to TRBJ2-5; 10 bases are a match to TRBD2. The CDR3 has 15 amino acids. V dropped 4 bases and J dropped 0; count of bases not matched to a gene: 3. Per germline, CDR1 SGHRS and CDR2 YFSETQ. The CDR3 protein is CASSDSGRYQETQYF. The CDR3 DNA is TGCGCCAGCAGCGATAGCGGGAGGTACCAAGAGACCCAGTACTTC. The whole variable domain, remainder taken from reference TRBV5-1 and TRBJ2-5, is KAGVTQTPRYLIKTRGQQVTLSCSPISGHRSVSWYQQTPGQGLQFLFEYFSETQRNKGNFPGRFSGRQFSNSRSEMNVSTLELGDSALYLCASSDSGRYQETQYFGPGTRLLVL.

J is TRBJ1-6 and V is TRBV27, with 9 bases lining up with TRBD1. The CDR3 extends over 15 amino acids. Germline-derived CDR1 and CDR2 are MNHEY and SMNVEV (reference sequence). V was pared by 0 bases and J by 9 bases, with 3 bases of the junction left unmatched. This CDR3 reads CASSLSGQGGSPLHF. CDR3 nucleotides: TGTGCCAGCAGTTTATCGGGACAGGGTGGTTCACCCCTCCACTTT.

J is TRBJ2-3 and V is TRBV20-1; D might be TRBD2 (6 bases). The CDR3 is 14 amino acids. Germline assignment: CDR1 DFQATT and CDR2 SNEGSKA (reference sequence). V lost 3 bases and J lost 2, with 12 bases in between. CDR3 sequence: CSASLGTLTDTQYF. CDR3 sequence (DNA): TGCAGTGCTAGTTTAGGGACTCTCACAGATACGCAGTATTTT.